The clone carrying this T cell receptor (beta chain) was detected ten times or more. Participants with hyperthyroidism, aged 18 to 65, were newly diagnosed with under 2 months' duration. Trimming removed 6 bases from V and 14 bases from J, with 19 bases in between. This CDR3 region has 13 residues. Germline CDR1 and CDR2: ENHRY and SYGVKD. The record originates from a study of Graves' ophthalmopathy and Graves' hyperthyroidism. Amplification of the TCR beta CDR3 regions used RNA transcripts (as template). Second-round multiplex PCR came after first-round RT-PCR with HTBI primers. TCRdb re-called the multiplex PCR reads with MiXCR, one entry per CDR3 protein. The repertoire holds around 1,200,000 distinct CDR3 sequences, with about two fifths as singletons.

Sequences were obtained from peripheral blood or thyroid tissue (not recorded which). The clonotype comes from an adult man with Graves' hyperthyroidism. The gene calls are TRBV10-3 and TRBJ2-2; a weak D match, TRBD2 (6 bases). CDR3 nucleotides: TGTGCCATCAGGGAGGGGTCTAATTCTGCTCTGTTTTTT. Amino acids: CAIREGSNSALFF.